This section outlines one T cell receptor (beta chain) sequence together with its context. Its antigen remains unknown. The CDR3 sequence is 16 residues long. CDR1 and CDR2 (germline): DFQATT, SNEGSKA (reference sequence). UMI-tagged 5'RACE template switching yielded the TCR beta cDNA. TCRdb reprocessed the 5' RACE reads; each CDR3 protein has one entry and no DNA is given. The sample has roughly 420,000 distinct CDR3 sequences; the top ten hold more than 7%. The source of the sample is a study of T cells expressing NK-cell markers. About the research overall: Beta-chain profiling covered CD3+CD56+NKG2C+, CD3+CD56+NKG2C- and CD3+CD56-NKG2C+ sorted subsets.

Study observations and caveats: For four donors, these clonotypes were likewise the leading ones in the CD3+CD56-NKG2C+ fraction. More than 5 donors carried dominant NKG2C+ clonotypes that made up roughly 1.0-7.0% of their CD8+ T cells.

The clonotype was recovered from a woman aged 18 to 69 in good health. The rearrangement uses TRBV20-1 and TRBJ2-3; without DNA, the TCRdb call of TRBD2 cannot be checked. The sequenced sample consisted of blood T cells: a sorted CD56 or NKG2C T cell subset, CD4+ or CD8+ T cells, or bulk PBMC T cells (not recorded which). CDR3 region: CSARGGLAGTTDTQYF.